This T cell receptor (beta chain) was identified during a study of blood T cell repertoires in COVID-19. Overall study: From the United States, Italy and Spain came samples of acute and convalescent COVID-19. PBMCs, B-cell-depleted T cells, or T cells provided the cDNA or gDNA that made up the material.

Method: immunoSEQ multiplex PCR; TCRdb's copy keeps in-frame clones and lacks some. The table lists more than 95,000 clones, about 86% of them singletons. The CDR3 is 15 amino acids. Germline trimming cut 0 bases from V and 6 bases from J; bases unmatched to any gene: 9. Looked up from germline, CDR1 is SGHRS and CDR2 is YFSETQ. This clone is a singleton in its sample. This rearrangement joins TRBV5-1 to TRBJ2-7, with 7 bases matching TRBD2. This TCR came from a man between 65 and 85 years old who had recovered from COVID-19. The sample consisted of peripheral blood. The DNA of the CDR3 is TGCGCCAGCAGCTTGGGGGGGGGAGATGGGGGCGAGCAGTACTTC. Its protein product is CASSLGGGDGGEQYF.